The entry that follows covers one T cell receptor (beta chain) sequence. What it binds is not known. In germline, CDR1 is SGHRS, CDR2 YFSETQ. Trimming removed 7 bases at V and 5 bases at J, with 9 bases between. The CDR3 is 11 amino acids. The sample is drawn from a study of cytomegalovirus exposure and HLA in healthy donors. Broader study findings: A later analysis reportedly found that, within productive TCRs, an Asian-associated ancestry cluster had fewer N-insertions than the mean observed across the roughly 700 donors. In a later analysis, compared with equally common non-associated chains, HLA-associated beta chains were more expanded. Previously analyzed data showed that most TCR beta V segments were productive at a frequency of about 87% or about 30%. A list of more than 150 TCR beta chains associated with cytomegalovirus was given.

The PCR contained 60 Vbeta and 13 Jbeta primers. The table came from immunoSEQ multiplex PCR; TCRdb's copy has only in-frame clones and leaves some out. The repertoire includes approximately 190,000 clones, approximately 87% of them detected once, and 1% to 1.5% sits in the top ten. The V call is TRBV5-1, the J call TRBJ1-1; D is perhaps TRBD1 (5 bases). Sequencing was performed on PBMCs. This TCR came from a man aged 25-45 years in good health and CMV-seronegative. CDR3 in DNA: TGCGCCAGCGTGACAGCAACTGAAGCTTTCTTT. It encodes CASVTATEAFF.